The 24 T cell receptor beta chains listed next were all sequenced from one sample in a study of shared T cell receptors in the human thymus (dated by TCRdb to 2020 to 2023). Library generation was performed with the immunoSEQ multiplex PCR assay. TCRdb took this table from immuneACCESS and kept in-frame rearrangements with V and J called. Such tables lack part of the clones; where checked against another copy, unresolved V genes explain under half of the gap, and the rest is unexplained. Here the sample has a few hundred thousand clones; roughly 94% occur a single time. The ten largest clones take up approximately 0.02% of the sample. Sequencing was performed on thymocytes. The receptors come from a human donor.

This chain connects TRBV19 to TRBJ2-2; TRBD2 agrees at 8 bases. The germline gives CDR1 LNHDA, CDR2 SQIVND (reference sequence). The CDR3 consists of 15 residues. After removal of 3 bases from V and 7 bases from J, the junction contained 7 bases not matched to a gene. The CDR3 coding sequence is TGTGCCAGTAGTATTGAGCGGGAGCCGGGCGGGGAGCTGTTTTTT. Translation: CASSIEREPGGELFF.

The chain couples TRBV6-1 to TRBJ2-5; no firm D call. This CDR3 region has 13 residues. Between the trimmed V and J ends, which lost 10 bases and 7 bases, there was a span of 19 bases. Germline assignment: CDR1 MNHNS and CDR2 SASEGT. The CDR3, as DNA: TGTGCCAACAGCCAGGATATTGGATGGACCCAGTACTTC. This gives the protein CANSQDIGWTQYF.

The V and J genes are TRBV28 and TRBJ2-7; D is unclear. This CDR3 comprises 15 residues. The V end was cut by 3 bases, the J end by 6 bases, with 18 bases between. Germline-derived CDR1 and CDR2 are MDHEN and SYDVKM. The CDR3 sequence: CASSFSTDPLCEQYF. The CDR3 bases are TGTGCCAGCAGTTTTTCTACGGACCCCCTGTGCGAGCAGTACTTC.

This chain uses TRBV5-4 with TRBJ2-7, with 8 bases matching TRBD1. Germline V lookup: CDR1 SGHNT, CDR2 YYREEE (reference sequence). The CDR3 contains 12 residues. With V trimmed by 3 bases and J by 5 bases, 1 base remained unmatched. Here the CDR3 reads CASSSTGDEQYF. In DNA form, the CDR3 reads TGTGCCAGCAGCTCGACAGGGGACGAGCAGTACTTC.

V usage is TRBV7-2 and J usage is TRBJ2-3; the match to TRBD2 covers 8 bases. The CDR3 contains 19 residues. Germline V gene lookup returns CDR1 SGHTA and CDR2 FQGNSA. V was clipped by 2 bases and J by 3 bases; unmatched bases: 16. The CDR3 loop is CASSLQRRLAGGGTDTQYF. For the CDR3, the DNA is TGTGCCAGCAGCTTACAACGGCGGCTAGCGGGCGGGGGGACAGATACGCAGTATTTT.

A word on this clone: Other nucleotide sequences in the sample specify the same CDR3. The V gene is TRBV29-1, the J gene TRBJ1-1; D is unresolved. CDR1 is SQVTM and CDR2 is ANQGSEA in the germline V gene. V was clipped by 5 bases and J by 1 base, with 8 bases between them. This CDR3 is 12 amino acids long. The CDR3: CSVLTENTEAFF. Written as DNA, the CDR3 is TGCAGCGTTCTGACGGAGAACACTGAAGCTTTCTTT.

The V and J genes are TRBV7-2 and TRBJ2-3; 7 positions agree with TRBD2. The junction had 7 bases not matched to a gene; V was cut back by 3 bases and J by 4 bases. Germline loops: CDR1 SGHTA, CDR2 FQGNSA. CDR3 size: 15 residues. In nucleotides, the CDR3 is TGTGCCAGCAGCTTTGGGGGAGGGCACCCAGATACGCAGTATTTT. It is translated as CASSFGGGHPDTQYF. The full variable domain, with the rest looked up from reference TRBV7-2 and TRBJ2-3, is GAGVSQSPSNKVTEKGKDVELRCDPISGHTALYWYRQSLGQGLEFLIYFQGNSAPDKSGLPSDRFSAERTGGSVSTLTIQRTQQEDSAVYLCASSFGGGHPDTQYFGPGTRLTVL.

The rearrangement uses TRBV5-1 and TRBJ1-4; no reliable D call. The CDR3 extends over 17 amino acids. Trimming took 1 base from V and 7 from J, leaving 20 bases between them. Germline lookup yields CDR1 SGHRS and CDR2 YFSETQ. The CDR3 region is CASSLTRILNVGEKLFF. The DNA for the CDR3 is TGCGCCAGCAGCTTGACCAGGATTCTCAATGTTGGTGAAAAACTGTTTTTT. Based on the CDR3 plus reference TRBV5-1 and TRBJ1-4, the full variable domain is KAGVTQTPRYLIKTRGQQVTLSCSPISGHRSVSWYQQTPGQGLQFLFEYFSETQRNKGNFPGRFSGRQFSNSRSEMNVSTLELGDSALYLCASSLTRILNVGEKLFFGSGTQLSVL.

CDR3 DNA: TGTGCCAGCAGCGATACTGAAAAGCGGGACACAGATACGCAGTATTTT. Its protein product is CASSDTEKRDTDTQYF. J is TRBJ2-3 and V is TRBV9; TRBD2 agrees at 7 bases. CDR1 SGDLS and CDR2 YYNGEE come from the germline V gene. Germline trimming cut 3 bases from V and 2 bases from J; bases unmatched to any gene: 9. The CDR3 is 16 residues long.

V gene TRBV6-4 combines with J gene TRBJ2-1; 14 nucleotides agree with TRBD2. The CDR3 spans 16 residues. CDR1 and CDR2 from the germline V gene are MRHNA and SNTAGT. The J segment lost 9 bases and the V segment lost 0 bases, leaving 4 bases of the junction unmatched. The CDR3 here is CASSDSTSGRAGEQFF. For the CDR3, the DNA is TGTGCCAGCAGTGACTCGACTAGCGGGAGGGCCGGTGAGCAGTTCTTC.

This chain joins TRBV19 and TRBJ1-4; D ambiguous. Trimming shortened V by 4 bases and J by 10 bases, and 10 bases separated the two germline ends. Germline V CDR1 and CDR2: LNHDA, SQIVND (reference sequence). The CDR3 contains 12 residues. The CDR3 spells CASSNYDRKLFF. The CDR3 DNA follows: TGTGCCAGTAGTAACTACGATCGAAAACTGTTTTTT. Drawing the rest from reference TRBV19 and TRBJ1-4, the complete variable domain is DGGITQSPKYLFRKEGQNVTLSCEQNLNHDAMYWYRQDPGQGLRLIYYSQIVNDFQKGDIAEGYSVSREKKESFPLTVTSAQKNPTAFYLCASSNYDRKLFFGSGTQLSVL.

A note on this clone: The same CDR3 also results from other DNA sequences found in this sample. The chain employs TRBV6-5 and TRBJ2-7; TRBD2 is a possible D gene (5 bases). CDR1 is MNHEY, CDR2 SVGAGI, per germline. V was clipped by 3 bases and J by 2 bases, with 11 bases between them. The CDR3 totals 14 residues. The CDR3 sequence: CASSYGGPTYEQYF. The CDR3 DNA sequence: TGTGCCAGCAGTTATGGCGGGCCCACCTACGAGCAGTACTTC.

V and J are TRBV7-3 and TRBJ2-7; unclear D gene. Deletions cut 0 bases from V and 5 bases from J, with 17 bases between. The length of the CDR3 is 16 residues. Germline V CDR1 and CDR2: SGHTA, FQGTGA. The DNA of the CDR3 is TGTGCCAGCAGCTTAACCCCCCGTGGATCCCTCCACGAGCAGTACTTC. Its translation: CASSLTPRGSLHEQYF.

The V gene is TRBV21-1, the J gene TRBJ1-4. TRBV21-1 is a pseudogene. This CDR3 contains 18 residues. The CDR3 DNA is TGTGCCAGCAGCAAAGCGGATAGCCCGAGAACTACTAATGAAAAACTGTTTTTT. It specifies CASSKADSPRTTNEKLFF.

This clone appeared a single time. CDR3 DNA sequence: TGCGCCAGCAGCCGCGACAAAACTAGTCACAATGAGCAGTTCTTC. This translates into CASSRDKTSHNEQFF. The J gene is TRBJ2-1, the V gene TRBV5-1; D is possibly TRBD2 (5 bases). The CDR3 is 15 residues long. Trimming took off 4 bases at V and 5 bases at J, with 16 bases between the two ends. Germline loops: CDR1 SGHRS, CDR2 YFSETQ.

This clone was seen only once. This rearrangement joins TRBV7-9 to TRBJ2-7; possibly TRBD1 or TRBD2 for D (5 bases each). The germline V and J ends were trimmed by 5 bases and 4 bases, with 15 bases remaining between them. The CDR3 contains 14 residues. CDR1 SEHNR and CDR2 FQNEAQ come from the germline V gene (reference sequence). CDR3 region: CASSTNGTRYEQYF. Here the CDR3 DNA reads TGTGCCAGCAGCACAAATGGGACCAGATACGAGCAGTACTTC.

V is TRBV19 and J is TRBJ1-1; D might be TRBD1 (6 bases). The CDR3 is 14 amino acids. V lost 6 bases and J 1 base, leaving 12 bases between the germline ends. Germline-derived CDR1 and CDR2 are LNHDA and SQIVND (reference sequence). CDR3 DNA sequence: TGTGCCAGTAGGCGAAGGGGGGAGAACACTGAAGCTTTCTTT. This codes for CASRRRGENTEAFF.

The count of this clone is one. The rearrangement joins TRBV9 to TRBJ2-1; D gene unclear. Per germline, CDR1 SGDLS and CDR2 YYNGEE. The CDR3 is 20 residues long. V was clipped by 5 bases and J by 5 bases, with 32 bases between them. The CDR3 spells CASSLTRPSYSEIIHNEQFF. As DNA, the CDR3 is TGTGCCAGCAGTCTTACTCGACCATCTTACAGCGAGATCATCCACAATGAGCAGTTCTTC.

This clone was counted once. The chain recombines TRBV5-4 with TRBJ1-4; possible D gene TRBD1, 6 bases. The CDR3 totals 15 residues. V lost 0 bases to trimming and J lost 4 bases, with 10 bases between them. Germline CDR1 is SGHNT and CDR2 is YYREEE (reference sequence). The CDR3 bases are TGTGCCAGCAGCTTGGGGGGGGCCGGTAATGAAAAACTGTTTTTT. Its translation: CASSLGGAGNEKLFF.

The chain couples TRBV27 to TRBJ2-7; D possibly corresponds to TRBD2 (5 bases). The CDR3 loop spans 15 amino acids. Trimming stripped 5 bases from V and 3 bases from J, with 17 bases between. Germline lookup yields CDR1 MNHEY and CDR2 SMNVEV (reference sequence). CDR3 in DNA: TGTGCCAGCAGTCCCCAGAGGGAGAGGGACTACGAGCAGTACTTC. The encoded protein is CASSPQRERDYEQYF.

V gene TRBV18 combines with J gene TRBJ2-5, with D perhaps TRBD1 or TRBD2 (6 bases each). Deletions cut 3 bases from V and 6 bases from J, with 14 bases between. Germline-derived CDR1 and CDR2 are KGHSH and LQKENI. The CDR3 runs 14 residues. CDR3 sequence: CASSPKGGGKTQYF. The CDR3 DNA sequence: TGTGCCAGCTCACCTAAGGGGGGTGGTAAGACCCAGTACTTC.

This chain joins TRBV29-1 and TRBJ2-7; 11 bases fit TRBD2. V lost 6 bases to trimming and J lost 3 bases; unmatched junction nucleotides: 7. The length of the CDR3 is 14 residues. Germline lookup yields CDR1 SQVTM and CDR2 ANQGSEA. CDR3 region: CSVRTGTSGYEQYF. Here the CDR3 DNA reads TGCAGCGTCCGAACCGGGACTAGCGGCTACGAGCAGTACTTC.

CDR3 nucleotides: TGCGCCAGCAGCTCGGGTCCGAGCACAGATACGCAGTATTTT. Translated: CASSSGPSTDTQYF. This rearrangement joins TRBV5-1 to TRBJ2-3; no reliable D call. The germline V gene has CDR1 SGHRS and CDR2 YFSETQ. The CDR3 totals 14 residues. The germline V and J ends were trimmed by 3 bases and 0 bases, with 8 bases remaining between them.

This chain connects TRBV27 to TRBJ2-5; a weak D match, TRBD1 (6 bases). Germline CDR1 and CDR2: MNHEY and SMNVEV (reference sequence). The CDR3 spans 14 residues. With 3 bases removed from V and 2 bases from J, the gap between germline ends came to 10 bases. The CDR3 loop is CASSFPDRQETQYF. CDR3 DNA sequence: TGTGCCAGCAGTTTCCCCGACAGGCAAGAGACCCAGTACTTC.